A selection of T cell receptor beta chains follows, all from one sample in a study of control samples from healthy donors and cancer patients. The protocol was immunoSEQ multiplex PCR, while the TCRdb copy is restricted to in-frame clones and leaves out a portion. The sample carries tens of thousands of clones, about 87% recorded once. Specimen: PBMCs. These receptors were collected from a woman aged 55-75 years with lung cancer. Both conserved end residues are part of each CDR3. D genes are given only for firm matches. Not every row has a clone size; where given, it reads once, few, many or a size class.

J	D	V	size	DNA	CDR3
TRBJ1-1	NA	TRBV24-1	NA	TGTGCCACCAGTGGCCGGGAGGACACTGAAGCTTTCTTT	CATSGREDTEAFF
TRBJ2-1	TRBD2	TRBV6-1	once	TGTGCCAGCAGTGAAAGGTCTAGCGGGAGCCCCGGTGAGCAGTTCTTC	CASSERSSGSPGEQFF
TRBJ1-5	NA	TRBV19	NA	TGTGCCAGTAACACTCTGTGGGAGCCCCAGCATTTT	CASNTLWEPQHF
TRBJ1-1	NA	TRBV7-2	NA	TGTGCCAGCAGCCCCAATGGGGGCACTGAAGCTTTCTTT	CASSPNGGTEAFF
TRBJ2-7	TRBD1	TRBV7-6	NA	TGTGCCAGCAGCTTGACAGGGGACTACGAGCAGTACTTC	CASSLTGDYEQYF
TRBJ1-1	NA	TRBV20-1	NA	TGCAGTGCCAGGGGAACTGAAGCTTTCTTT	CSARGTEAFF
TRBJ2-3	NA	TRBV20-1	NA	TGCAGTGCTAGTCGATCTGGCGGCACAGATACGCAGTATTTT	CSASRSGGTDTQYF
TRBJ1-1	NA	TRBV2	NA	TGTGCCAGCAGTGATGTAGGAAACACTGAAGCTTTCTTT	CASSDVGNTEAFF
TRBJ2-1	NA	TRBV6-2/TRBV6-3	NA	TGTGCCAGCAGTTATCTTAGTGACCCGTACAATGAGCAGTTCTTC	CASSYLSDPYNEQFF
TRBJ2-1	NA	TRBV18	few	TGTGCCAGCTCATACGGGAATGAGCAGTTCTTC	CASSYGNEQFF
TRBJ1-2	NA	TRBV12-5	NA	TGTGCTAGTGGTTTGAGCCGTCCTAACTATGGCTACACCTTC	CASGLSRPNYGYTF
TRBJ2-5	NA	TRBV5-6	NA	TGTGCCAGCAGCCCGCTTCAGGAACAAGAGACCCAGTACTTC	CASSPLQEQETQYF
TRBJ1-2	NA	TRBV24-1	once	TGTGCCACCAGTGATTTGGTAAAGGGCCAGTGGGGCTACACCTTC	CATSDLVKGQWGYTF